Below, 5 T cell receptor beta chains from the same sample are listed, as sequenced in a study of blood T cell repertoires in COVID-19 (dated by TCRdb to 2019 to 2021). The library came from the immunoSEQ multiplex PCR assay. Sourced from immuneACCESS, this table was stored by TCRdb with only in-frame sequences that have V and J called. A share of the clones is absent; for the studies checked, an unresolved V gene accounts for under half, and the remainder has no known explanation. Within this sample are roughly 25,000 clones, with around 81% of them counted one time only. In total, the top ten clones hold about 6% of the sample. Specimen: peripheral blood. These receptors all come from an older man with acute or convalescent COVID-19.

The chain carries TRBV7-2 and TRBJ1-1; 11 nucleotides match TRBD1. Losses at the gene ends were 0 bases for V and 1 base for J; bases not matched to a gene: 1. Germline V gene data show CDR1 as SGHTA and CDR2 as FQGNSA. The CDR3 runs 16 residues. The CDR3 sequence: CASSLAGTGGNTEAFF. The DNA for the CDR3 is TGTGCCAGCAGCTTAGCCGGGACAGGGGGGAACACTGAAGCTTTCTTT.

This clone occurred a few times. V gene TRBV28 combines with J gene TRBJ1-1; tentative D call: TRBD1 (5 bases). V shed 3 bases and J shed 0 bases, with 8 bases lying between them. The CDR3 is 14 amino acids. CDR1 MDHEN and CDR2 SYDVKM come from the germline V gene. DNA of the CDR3: TGTGCCAGCAGTTTGCGACAGTTGAACACTGAAGCTTTCTTT. This gives the protein CASSLRQLNTEAFF.

In its sample, this clone was seen a few times. This sequence joins TRBV14 and TRBJ2-5; D is possibly TRBD2 (5 bases). The V end lost 0 bases, the J end lost 5 bases, and 10 bases lay between the germline ends. The CDR3 is 14 residues long. Germline lookup yields CDR1 SGHDN and CDR2 FVKESK. CDR3 in DNA: TGTGCCAGCAGCCAAGATCGGGGTATGGAGACCCAGTACTTC. Amino acid sequence: CASSQDRGMETQYF.

This rearrangement joins TRBV5-4 to TRBJ1-2; TRBD1 is a possible D gene (6 bases). The CDR3 runs 16 residues. CDR1 is SGHNT, CDR2 YYREEE, per germline (reference sequence). V lost 4 bases and J lost 0, with 16 bases in between. The DNA of the CDR3 is TGTGCCAGCAGCGATAAAACAGGGCGGACTAACTATGGCTACACCTTC. It codes for CASSDKTGRTNYGYTF.

The chain combines TRBV6-2 or TRBV6-3 with TRBJ1-2, with 7 bases identical to TRBD1. Germline CDR1 is MNHEY and CDR2 is SVGEGT. V dropped 6 bases and J dropped 8; count of bases not matched to a gene: 15. This CDR3 spans 15 amino acids. CDR3: CASSTPAPGQRGYTF. CDR3 nucleotides: TGTGCCAGCAGCACTCCTGCACCGGGACAGCGGGGCTACACCTTC.